The 10 T cell receptor beta chains given below trace back to one sample, sequenced in a study of radiation and T cells in renal cell carcinoma. Sample time point: baseline pretreatment blood. Indicated treatment: 15 Gy SBRT to primary tumor, nephrectomy 4 weeks later. Clones were sequenced by immunoSEQ multiplex PCR, and TCRdb holds only the in-frame ones, with some missing. Counted here are about 130,000 clones, roughly 80% occurring once; the ten biggest clones make up approximately 3%. Sequencing was performed on blood, taken from a patient whose treatment included radiotherapy and nephrectomy. The receptors here all came from a woman in her sixties with renal cell carcinoma.

The V gene is TRBV6-1, the J gene TRBJ2-1; unclear D gene. Germline CDR1 is MNHNS and CDR2 is SASEGT. CDR3 length: 15 residues. Deletions cut 2 bases from V and 5 bases from J, with 13 bases between. CDR3 loop: CASSEPPGRNNEQFF. CDR3 bases: TGTGCCAGCAGTGAACCTCCCGGACGAAACAATGAGCAGTTCTTC.

This clone was seen once. This chain links TRBV4-2 with TRBJ2-1; D is possibly TRBD2 (5 bases). V was shortened by 4 bases and J by 10 bases, with 23 bases between the two germline ends. Germline CDR1 and CDR2: LGHNA and YNFKEQ. This CDR3 is built from 16 residues. The CDR3 here is CASSPVLGGGRGEQFF. The CDR3 nucleotides read TGTGCCAGCAGCCCCGTCTTGGGTGGCGGGCGAGGCGAGCAGTTCTTC.

There are a few counts of this clone. The J gene is TRBJ2-2, the V gene TRBV5-1; D call uncertain. Germline loops: CDR1 SGHRS, CDR2 YFSETQ. This CDR3 spans 15 amino acids. Between the trimmed V and J ends, which lost 0 bases and 2 bases, there was a span of 8 bases. The CDR3 bases are TGCGCCAGCAGCTTGGGGTCAGGAAACACCGGGGAGCTGTTTTTT. Its protein is CASSLGSGNTGELFF.

The chain links TRBV6-1 to TRBJ2-2, with D unresolved. There are 13 residues in the CDR3. V lost 6 bases and J lost 7, with 12 bases in between. Germline CDR1 reads MNHNS; CDR2 reads SASEGT. CDR3 in amino acids: CASSELKGGELFF. Here the CDR3 DNA reads TGTGCCAGCAGCGAATTAAAGGGCGGGGAGCTGTTTTTT.

V usage is TRBV2 and J usage is TRBJ1-5; D gene ambiguous. V shed 3 bases and J shed 11 bases, with 8 bases lying between them. There are 11 residues in the CDR3. CDR1 and CDR2 from the germline V gene are SNHLY and FYNNEI. CDR3 protein: CASSDWRSQHF. CDR3 nucleotide sequence: TGTGCCAGCAGTGATTGGAGATCCCAGCATTTT.

The sample holds a few counts of this clone. The chain combines TRBV9 with TRBJ2-2; unclear D gene. This CDR3 is 15 amino acids long. The germline CDR1 and CDR2 sequences are SGDLS and YYNGEE. V lost 0 bases, J lost 9 bases, and 15 bases lay in between. The CDR3 DNA is TGTGCCAGCAGCGTAGATGGTCTTCCCAGCCGGGAGCTGTTTTTT. This codes for CASSVDGLPSRELFF.

The chain combines TRBV21-1 with TRBJ2-2; TRBD1 is the table's D call and was not checked against the DNA. TRBV21-1 constitutes a pseudogene. The CDR3 extends over 17 amino acids. For the CDR3, the DNA is TGTGCCAGCAGCAAATATTCGGGACAGGGCTACACCGGGGAGCTGTTTTTT. As protein: CASSKYSGQGYTGELFF.

The rearrangement links TRBV7-9 to TRBJ1-1; 9 bases match TRBD1. CDR1 is SEHNR and CDR2 is FQNEAQ in the germline V gene (reference sequence). After removal of 5 bases from V and 5 bases from J, the junction contained 6 bases not matched to a gene. The CDR3 contains 14 residues. As DNA, the CDR3 is TGTGCCAGCAGCCCAGACAGGGGGTGGACTGAAGCTTTCTTT. The encoded protein is CASSPDRGWTEAFF.

The chain recombines TRBV27 with TRBJ2-1; 10 nucleotides match TRBD2. This CDR3 is built from 17 residues. Looked up from germline, CDR1 is MNHEY and CDR2 is SMNVEV (reference sequence). V was clipped by 7 bases and J by 6 bases; unmatched bases: 15. DNA for the CDR3: TGTGCCAGCAACAGGATCCCTGCGGGACTAGCGACCAATGAGCAGTTCTTC. It is translated as CASNRIPAGLATNEQFF.

CDR3 region: CAWERPGLISGNTIYF. The CDR3 coding sequence is TGTGCCTGGGAGCGCCCGGGACTGATCTCTGGAAACACCATATATTTT. The J gene is TRBJ1-3, the V gene TRBV30; D is possibly TRBD1 (5 bases). Germline values: CDR1 GTSNPN, CDR2 SVGIG (reference sequence). V lost 5 bases and J lost 0, with 17 bases in between. This CDR3 contains 16 residues.